The entry below gives a single T cell receptor (beta chain) sequence along with its context. Authors' analysis steps: Reference gene primer amplification in the assay estimated nucleated cell counts. This table comes from immunoSEQ multiplex PCR, and its TCRdb copy is limited to in-frame clones, with some not included. D and trimming were read from the DNA, whereas the V and J calls and clone size are those reported in that table. This table has a few hundred thousand clones, around 87% appearing once. The sample belongs to a study of blood T cell repertoires in COVID-19. About the research overall: COVID-19 samples collected from the United States, Italy and Spain covered acute and convalescent phases. From T cells, B-cell-depleted T cells, or PBMCs came the material, which was cDNA or gDNA.

The sequence derives from a man aged 45-65 years with active or convalescent COVID-19. The sequenced material came from peripheral blood.

CDR3 in amino acids: CASSSRQGSSYEQYF. The CDR3 coding sequence is TGTGCCAGCAGCTCCAGGCAAGGATCCTCCTACGAGCAGTACTTC. The chain links TRBV7-8 to TRBJ2-7; the D is unclear. CDR1 is SGHVS, CDR2 FQNEAQ, per germline. Trimming cost V 4 bases and J 0 bases, with 13 bases left between them. The CDR3 is 15 amino acids.